This TCR beta chain comes out of a study of a mutant IDH1 vaccine in newly diagnosed glioma. Study background: Patients arrived already treated with radiotherapy, temozolomide, or both, most having had both. General study points: Variations in leading peripheral T cell clonotypes appeared to have no connection with pseudoprogression. Induction of immune responses by the vaccine occurred in 93.3% of patients.

Repertoires were generated with immunoSEQ multiplex PCR, while TCRdb's copy carries only in-frame clones and drops some. The table records tens of thousands of clones, 75% to 90% of them present only once. Specified time point: week 11, during vaccination. The study gave 300 ug of mutant IDH1 20-mer peptide per vaccine dose, with topical imiquimod. New IDH1-mutant, ATRX-lost WHO grade 3 or 4 astrocytomas occurred in donors. Only a few counts were recorded for this clone. Its antigen is unknown. This clonotype was obtained from a man aged 45-65 years with glioma. The sample here was PBMCs, taken from a glioma patient whose treatment included an IDH1 peptide vaccine.

CDR3 DNA: TGTGCCACCCGAGAGGACAGTAACACTGAAGCTTTCTTT. This sequence encodes CATREDSNTEAFF. The rearrangement joins TRBV6-5 to TRBJ1-1; perhaps TRBD1 as D (6 bases). Trimming took off 10 bases at V and 2 bases at J, with 14 bases between the two ends. CDR1 and CDR2 from the germline V gene are MNHEY and SVGAGI. The CDR3 is made up of 13 amino acids.